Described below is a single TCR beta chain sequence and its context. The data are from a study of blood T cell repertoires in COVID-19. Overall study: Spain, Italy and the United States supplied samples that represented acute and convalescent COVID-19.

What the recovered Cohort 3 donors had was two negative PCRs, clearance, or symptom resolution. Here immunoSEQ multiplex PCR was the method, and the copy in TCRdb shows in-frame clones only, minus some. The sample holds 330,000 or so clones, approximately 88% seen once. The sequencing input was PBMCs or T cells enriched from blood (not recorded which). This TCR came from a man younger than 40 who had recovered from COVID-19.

CDR3 protein: CASSPLAGGPEVTQYF. The DNA of the CDR3 is TGCGCCAGCAGCCCTCTAGCGGGGGGACCGGAGGTGACCCAGTACTTC. This chain links TRBV5-1 with TRBJ2-5; the match to TRBD2 covers 11 bases. Germline CDR1 reads SGHRS; CDR2 reads YFSETQ. CDR3 size: 16 residues. V lost 4 bases to trimming and J lost 7 bases; unmatched junction nucleotides: 12.